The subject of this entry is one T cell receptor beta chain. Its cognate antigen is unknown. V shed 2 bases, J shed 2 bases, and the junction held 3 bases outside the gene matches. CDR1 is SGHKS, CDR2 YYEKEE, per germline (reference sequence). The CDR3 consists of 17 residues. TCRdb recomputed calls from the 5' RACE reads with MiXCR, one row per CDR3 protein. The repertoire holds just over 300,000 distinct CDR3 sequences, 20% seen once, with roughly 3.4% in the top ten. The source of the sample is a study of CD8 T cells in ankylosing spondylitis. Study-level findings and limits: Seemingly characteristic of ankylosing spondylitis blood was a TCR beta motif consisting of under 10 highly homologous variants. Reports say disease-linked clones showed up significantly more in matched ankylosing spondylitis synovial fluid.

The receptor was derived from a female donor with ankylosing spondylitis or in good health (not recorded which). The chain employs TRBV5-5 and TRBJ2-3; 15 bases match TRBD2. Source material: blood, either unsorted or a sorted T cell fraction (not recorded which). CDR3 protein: CASSFGTSGRPTDTQYF. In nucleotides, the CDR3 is TGTGCCAGCAGCTTTGGGACTAGCGGGAGGCCCACAGATACGCAGTATTTT.